These 26 T cell receptor beta chains came from one sample sequenced in a study of T cell changes during pregnancy in multiple sclerosis. The table came from immunoSEQ multiplex PCR; TCRdb's copy has only in-frame clones and leaves some out. Of under 65,000 clones in the sample, over 90% were seen once. Sequenced here: CD4+ T cells from peripheral blood mononuclear cells, sampled in the third trimester of pregnancy. All receptors come from a female donor with multiple sclerosis, enrolled in a pregnancy study.

This chain links TRBV10-1 with TRBJ2-2, with a possible D match to TRBD2 (5 bases). The CDR3 length is 17 residues. Trimming took 0 bases from V and 6 from J, leaving 17 bases between them. CDR1 WNHNN and CDR2 SYGVQD come from the germline V gene (reference sequence). This CDR3 is CASSESVAKVLAGELFF. The CDR3 DNA is TGCGCCAGCAGTGAGTCAGTAGCGAAGGTCCTCGCCGGGGAGCTGTTTTTT.

The chain employs TRBV6-5 and TRBJ2-3, with D possibly matching TRBD2 (6 bases). In germline, CDR1 is MNHEY, CDR2 SVGAGI. The CDR3 is made up of 13 amino acids. Trimming removed 8 bases at V and 2 bases at J, with 11 bases between. The CDR3 region is CASRSGDTDTQYF. The CDR3 DNA sequence: TGTGCCAGCCGCTCGGGGGACACAGATACGCAGTATTTT.

V gene TRBV13 combines with J gene TRBJ1-5, with 9 nucleotides matching TRBD1. Germline lookup yields CDR1 PRHDT and CDR2 FYEKMQ (reference sequence). Losses at the gene ends were 5 bases for V and 7 bases for J; bases not matched to a gene: 9. This CDR3 is 15 amino acids long. In nucleotides, the CDR3 is TGTGCCAGCAGCGAATGGGGGACAGGGAAACAGCCCCAGCATTTT. Amino acid sequence: CASSEWGTGKQPQHF.

The J gene is TRBJ2-5, the V gene TRBV5-1, with TRBD2 matching over 11 bases. The germline gives CDR1 SGHRS, CDR2 YFSETQ. V was clipped by 2 bases and J by 2 bases; unmatched bases: 11. The CDR3 is 18 amino acids. In DNA, the CDR3 is TGCGCCAGCAGCTTTGGGGGAGCTAGCGGGGGGCAACAAGAGACCCAGTACTTC. It is translated as CASSFGGASGGQQETQYF.

This clone appeared a single time. V usage is TRBV15 and J usage is TRBJ1-5; possible D gene TRBD1, 5 bases. V was cut by 1 base and J by 0 bases, with 13 bases left in between. CDR1 and CDR2 from the germline V gene are LNHNV and YYDKDF (reference sequence). The CDR3 sequence is 17 residues long. CDR3 nucleotides: TGTGCCACCAGCAGAGGACAGAGCACATATAGCAATCAGCCCCAGCATTTT. This translates into CATSRGQSTYSNQPQHF.

This clone was detected only once. The chain links TRBV5-1 to TRBJ1-1, with a weak D call TRBD1 (5 bases). Trimming removed 4 bases at V and 4 bases at J, with 11 bases between. This CDR3 has 13 residues. CDR1 and CDR2 (germline): SGHRS, YFSETQ. The CDR3 nucleotides are TGCGCCAGCAGCCAGGGCAGGGTCACTGAAGCTTTCTTT. Translation: CASSQGRVTEAFF.

This rearrangement joins TRBV10-1 to TRBJ2-1, with D uncertain. Germline V gene lookup returns CDR1 WNHNN and CDR2 SYGVQD (reference sequence). CDR3 size: 13 residues. Trimming left V 1 base short and J 2 bases short, with 3 bases between. The CDR3 DNA reads TGCGCCAGCAGTGAGTTAGCCTACAATGAGCAGTTCTTC. Its translation: CASSELAYNEQFF.

The rearrangement uses TRBV27 and TRBJ2-3; a weak D match, TRBD1 (6 bases). Germline assignment: CDR1 MNHEY and CDR2 SMNVEV (reference sequence). V lost 2 bases to trimming and J lost 2 bases, with 14 bases between them. This CDR3 region has 16 residues. DNA for the CDR3: TGTGCCAGCAGTTTACTGGGACACCAAGTCACAGATACGCAGTATTTT. Encoded protein: CASSLLGHQVTDTQYF.

This chain joins TRBV9 and TRBJ1-1, with a possible D match to TRBD1 (5 bases). Germline assignment: CDR1 SGDLS and CDR2 YYNGEE. This CDR3 is built from 16 residues. The V end was cut by 0 bases, the J end by 4 bases, with 16 bases between. The CDR3 here is CASSVGWAGLGTEAFF. The CDR3 DNA follows: TGTGCCAGCAGCGTAGGGTGGGCAGGGTTAGGCACTGAAGCTTTCTTT.

This clone came up once. This chain uses TRBV7-2 with TRBJ2-2, with 7 bases fitting TRBD1. J was trimmed by 4 bases and V by 4 bases; bases with no gene match: 9. Per the germline V gene, CDR1 is SGHTA and CDR2 is FQGNSA. This CDR3 spans 16 amino acids. DNA for the CDR3: TGTGCCAGCAGCTCGGGACAGCCACGGGGCACCGGGGAGCTGTTTTTT. It is translated as CASSSGQPRGTGELFF.

The rearrangement joins TRBV4-2 to TRBJ1-4, with no clear D. CDR1 is LGHNA, CDR2 YNFKEQ, per germline. V lost 3 bases to trimming and J lost 7 bases, with 12 bases between them. The CDR3 consists of 14 residues. This CDR3 is CASSQFEDSEKLFF. CDR3 in DNA: TGTGCCAGCAGCCAGTTCGAGGATTCTGAAAAACTGTTTTTT.

The genes are TRBV30 and TRBJ2-7; 10 nucleotides match TRBD2. V lost 2 bases, J lost 6 bases, and 4 bases stayed unmatched. CDR3 size: 13 residues. Germline assignment: CDR1 GTSNPN and CDR2 SVGIG (reference sequence). The CDR3, as DNA: TGTGCCTGGAGTTCCCAGCGGGGGGGCGAGCAGTACTTC. It encodes CAWSSQRGGEQYF.

The CDR3 loop reads CASSIGLEQETQYF. The CDR3 nucleotides read TGTGCCAGTAGTATCGGACTAGAACAAGAGACCCAGTACTTC. The V and J genes are TRBV19 and TRBJ2-5, with TRBD2 identical over 7 bases. With V trimmed by 3 bases and J by 2 bases, 3 bases remained unmatched. The CDR3 runs to 14 residues. Germline-derived CDR1 and CDR2 are LNHDA and SQIVND (reference sequence).

The chain uses TRBV29-1 and TRBJ1-1; D unclear. CDR3 length equals 10 residues. The germline V gene encodes CDR1 SQVTM and CDR2 ANQGSEA. V was clipped by 7 bases and J by 1 base, with 4 bases between them. Here the CDR3 reads CSAGNTEAFF. DNA of the CDR3: TGCAGCGCGGGGAACACTGAAGCTTTCTTT.

The V call is TRBV7-3, the J call TRBJ1-1, with 10 positions matching TRBD1. There are 21 residues in the CDR3. The V and J ends lost 0 bases and 0 bases, in that order; junction bases with no gene match: 16. Germline V lookup: CDR1 SGHTA, CDR2 FQGTGA. The CDR3 DNA is TGTGCCAGCAGCTTAACTGACAAAAGCACCGGACAGGGGGGGTTGAACACTGAAGCTTTCTTT. Its translation: CASSLTDKSTGQGGLNTEAFF. The full variable domain, with the rest looked up from reference TRBV7-3 and TRBJ1-1, is GAGVSQTPSNKVTEKGKYVELRCDPISGHTALYWYRQSLGQGPEFLIYFQGTGAADDSGLPNDRFFAVRPEGSVSTLKIQRTERGDSAVYLCASSLTDKSTGQGGLNTEAFFGQGTRLTVV.

The chain is built from TRBV20-1 and TRBJ1-2; D remains unclear. Germline V gene lookup returns CDR1 DFQATT and CDR2 SNEGSKA (reference sequence). The CDR3 extends over 11 amino acids. Trimming pared 6 bases from V and 8 bases from J, leaving 13 bases between. CDR3 sequence reads: CSARQARGYTF. The CDR3 DNA sequence: TGCAGTGCGCGTCAGGCTCGAGGCTACACCTTC.

The count of this clone is one. The chain combines TRBV5-5 with TRBJ1-4; TRBD1 matches 10 bases. Germline V CDR1 and CDR2: SGHKS, YYEKEE (reference sequence). The CDR3 loop spans 17 amino acids. Trimming removed 4 bases from V and 0 bases from J; junction bases left unmatched: 6. DNA of the CDR3: TGTGCCAGCAGCGCGACAGGGGGCGTTACAACTAATGAAAAACTGTTTTTT. It is translated as CASSATGGVTTNEKLFF.

V and J are TRBV7-3 and TRBJ2-7, with D tentatively TRBD1 (6 bases). Per germline, CDR1 SGHTA and CDR2 FQGTGA. This CDR3 is built from 16 residues. The V end was cut by 5 bases, the J end by 9 bases, with 26 bases between. CDR3 DNA sequence: TGTGCCAGCAGCCCGAGGGGGTCGGGACAAGCAGCGGTGCAGTACTTC. Protein product: CASSPRGSGQAAVQYF.

V is TRBV9 and J is TRBJ2-3, with D maybe TRBD2 (6 bases). V lost 5 bases, J lost 2 bases, and 15 bases lay in between. The CDR3 runs to 15 residues. The germline V gene has CDR1 SGDLS and CDR2 YYNGEE. For the CDR3, the DNA is TGTGCCAGCAGGCGAACCCCGGGGGTCACAGATACGCAGTATTTT. It codes for CASRRTPGVTDTQYF.

This clone was recorded once. The chain links TRBV7-6 to TRBJ1-2, with unresolved D. The CDR3 contains 13 residues. Between the trimmed V and J ends, which lost 1 base and 8 bases, there was a span of 11 bases. From germline, CDR1 is SGHVS and CDR2 FNYEAQ. CDR3 residues: CASSLGEAGGYTF. CDR3 bases: TGTGCCAGCAGCTTAGGGGAGGCCGGCGGCTACACCTTC.

V gene TRBV5-1 combines with J gene TRBJ2-6; the D gene is possibly TRBD1 (6 bases). The CDR3 sequence is 17 residues long. V lost 0 bases, J lost 0 bases, and 10 bases lay in between. Per germline, CDR1 SGHRS and CDR2 YFSETQ. The CDR3 protein is CASSLDRTDSGANVLTF. The CDR3 nucleotides read TGCGCCAGCAGCTTGGATAGGACAGACTCTGGGGCCAACGTCCTGACTTTC.

This chain joins TRBV29-1 and TRBJ2-2; tentative D call: TRBD1 (5 bases). V gave up 3 bases and J gave up 5 bases, with 7 bases separating them. The CDR3 consists of 12 residues. From germline, CDR1 is SQVTM and CDR2 ANQGSEA. CDR3 coding DNA: TGCAGCGTTGAGAAGGGGACCGGGGAGCTGTTTTTT. It encodes CSVEKGTGELFF.

The chain recombines TRBV6-1 with TRBJ2-7, with a weak D call TRBD2 (5 bases). The germline CDR1 and CDR2 sequences are MNHNS and SASEGT. V lost 3 bases and J 6 bases, leaving 12 bases between the germline ends. CDR3 size: 13 residues. CDR3: CASSEDWLGEQYF. CDR3 DNA sequence: TGTGCCAGCAGTGAGGACTGGCTGGGCGAGCAGTACTTC.

The V gene is TRBV5-6, the J gene TRBJ1-4; D is perhaps TRBD1 (6 bases). The V end was cut by 4 bases, the J end by 0 bases, with 10 bases between. Germline CDR1 SGHDT, CDR2 YYEEEE. This CDR3 is 15 amino acids long. CDR3 nucleotides: TGTGCCAGCAGCCTGCAGGGGACAACTAATGAAAAACTGTTTTTT. Translation: CASSLQGTTNEKLFF.

The V gene is TRBV29-1, the J gene TRBJ2-1; D is undetermined. Germline V gene lookup returns CDR1 SQVTM and CDR2 ANQGSEA. V was trimmed by 2 bases and J by 9 bases, leaving 8 bases between them. The CDR3 length is 11 residues. The CDR3 here is CSVESGSEQFF. The CDR3, as DNA: TGCAGCGTTGAAAGTGGCAGTGAGCAGTTCTTC.

The chain employs TRBV7-3 and TRBJ1-1; 11 positions agree with TRBD1. The CDR3 totals 14 residues. V shed 5 bases and J 8 bases; nucleotides not matched to a gene: 7. The germline CDR1 and CDR2 sequences are SGHTA and FQGTGA. CDR3 in DNA: TGTGCCAGCAGCCAACAGGGACAGGGGGTAGAAGCTTTCTTT. Its protein is CASSQQGQGVEAFF.